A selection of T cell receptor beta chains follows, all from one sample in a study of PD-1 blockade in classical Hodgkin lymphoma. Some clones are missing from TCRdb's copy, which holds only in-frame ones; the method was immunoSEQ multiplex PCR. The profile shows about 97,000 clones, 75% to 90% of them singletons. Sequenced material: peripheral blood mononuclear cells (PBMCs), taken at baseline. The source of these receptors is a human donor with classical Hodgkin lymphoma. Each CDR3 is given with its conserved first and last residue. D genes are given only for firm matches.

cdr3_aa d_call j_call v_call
CASSFRGGSNQPQHF . TRBJ1-5 TRBV28
CASSQQGWTEAFF . TRBJ1-1 TRBV11-2
CASSYPTGGWVYEQYF TRBD1 TRBJ2-7 TRBV11-2
CASAARGNHEQYF . TRBJ2-7 TRBV19
CASSSDIGGYTF . TRBJ1-2 TRBV7-3
CASSVINTGELFF . TRBJ2-2 TRBV6-6
CASSFAGSSYNEQFF . TRBJ2-1 TRBV7-9
CASSPGNTGELFF . TRBJ2-2 TRBV7-2
CASSREDEQYF TRBD2 TRBJ2-7 TRBV9
CASSVGTGGETQYF TRBD1 TRBJ2-5 TRBV2
CASSLVPGPTGELFF . TRBJ2-2 TRBV11-3
CASSTQGRWGF . TRBJ1-1 TRBV28
CASRILSGNTIYF . TRBJ1-3 TRBV19
CATSRDIGTAEAFF TRBD1 TRBJ1-1 TRBV15
CASSLDGQVYNEQFF . TRBJ2-1 TRBV7-3
CASTPTGGNEQFF TRBD1 TRBJ2-1 TRBV19
CAISERAGRGLAVQETQYF TRBD2 TRBJ2-5 TRBV10-3
CSGGLGRDEQYF . TRBJ2-7 TRBV29-1
CASSRRDPASLNEKLFF . TRBJ1-4 TRBV7-6
CAISPAGTSPGNTIYF . TRBJ1-3 TRBV10-3
CASSLLLSGSTDTQYF TRBD2 TRBJ2-3 TRBV13
CASSPGAGGYTF . TRBJ1-2 TRBV7-8
CASNWGQGRGTEAFF TRBD1 TRBJ1-1 TRBV6-1
CASSPAMGAGVTGELFF TRBD2 TRBJ2-2 TRBV5-1
CASSLDTAGWAQYF . TRBJ2-5 TRBV5-1
CASSFGGISYEQYF . TRBJ2-7 TRBV7-9
CASSLDPGTANLFYGYTF TRBD1 TRBJ1-2 TRBV7-2
CAIRQTGFASYEQYF TRBD1 TRBJ2-7 TRBV10-3
CASSRTSGVSYNEQFF TRBD2 TRBJ2-1 TRBV7-8
CASSAWTGKSGELFF TRBD1 TRBJ2-2 TRBV19
CASGFPRYEQYF . TRBJ2-7 TRBV6-1
CASSLAGAVEQYF TRBD2 TRBJ2-7 TRBV5-4
CASSLGREVTGELFF TRBD2 TRBJ2-2 TRBV7-8
CASSRSGSIAGSDTQYF TRBD2 TRBJ2-3 TRBV7-3
CASSLRGKGSPLHF . TRBJ1-6 TRBV5-1
CAIGAGGTGELFF TRBD2 TRBJ2-2 TRBV10-3
CASSLRGTSGAYNEQFF TRBD2 TRBJ2-1 TRBV27
CASSLSRDRGHEQYF TRBD1 TRBJ2-7 TRBV11-2
CASSYDASSYEQYF . . TRBV6-5
CASSEVGVAGELFF . TRBJ2-2 TRBV2
CSVVRGGGSADTQYF . TRBJ2-3 TRBV29-1
CASSYGYRGENTEAFF TRBD1 TRBJ1-1 TRBV6-6
CASSVEGLAEPIRTDTQYF TRBD2 TRBJ2-3 TRBV9
CASSFSGGGGYTF TRBD1 TRBJ1-2 TRBV7-9
CASNQGASTGELFF TRBD1 TRBJ2-2 TRBV19
CAGEDRGRSRGYTF TRBD1 TRBJ1-2 TRBV30
CAIRPSGGQATGELFF . TRBJ2-2 TRBV10-3
CASSYPDRDLQNGYTF . TRBJ1-2 TRBV6-6
CAISEKGGPYEQYF . TRBJ2-7 TRBV10-3
CASRGDRGLRHYGYTF TRBD1 TRBJ1-2 TRBV2
CSTSATSTDTQYF TRBD2 TRBJ2-3 TRBV29-1
CAIGTGTAYEQYF TRBD1 TRBJ2-7 TRBV10-3
CASSGWLLGGYTF . TRBJ1-2 TRBV6-1
CASRISRGTEAFF . TRBJ1-1 TRBV7-9
CASSPRTGTSGFYNEQFF TRBD2 TRBJ2-1 TRBV18
CASSPGTSRTDTQYF TRBD2 TRBJ2-3 TRBV7-2